This T cell receptor beta chain was sequenced during a study of CD8 T cells in Susac syndrome. Germline trimming cut 2 bases from V and 2 bases from J; bases unmatched to any gene: 2. The CDR3 has 14 amino acids. CDR1 is SGHRS and CDR2 is YFSETQ in the germline V gene. An input of roughly 0.45 to 1 ug of RNA was subjected to reverse transcription using random hexamers. A multiplex approach, immunoSEQ multiplex PCR, amplified TCR beta CDR3 across 54 Vbeta and 13 Jbeta. TCRdb fed the immunoSEQ multiplex PCR reads into MiXCR, producing one record per CDR3 protein. The profile shows more than 100,000 distinct CDR3 sequences, more than 90% of them singletons. Blood CD8+ and CD4+ T cells underwent high-throughput TCR beta sequencing. Healthy donors served as the controls. They were matched for age and sex. While CD8+ and CD4+ T cells were isolated negatively, TEMRA cells were enriched by FACS.

The rearrangement links TRBV5-1 to TRBJ2-7, with TRBD2 identical over 9 bases. The sequence derives from a human donor in good health. Sequencing was performed on CD4+ T cells from PBMCs. The CDR3 reads CASSFAGGTYEQYF. CDR3 coding DNA: TGCGCCAGCAGCTTCGCGGGAGGGACCTACGAGCAGTACTTC.